The next 27 T cell receptor beta chains were all read from a single sample in a study of blood T cells in healthy people across ages. Primers used in a second PCR of about 6 to 11 cycles were a sample-barcoded 5' primer and a J-beta primer mix. MiXCR, applied by TCRdb to the 5' RACE reads, yields one record per CDR3 protein. The sample includes approximately 780,000 distinct CDR3 sequences, roughly 26% seen only once; the top ten take 2.5% to 3.5%. The same sample was also used in a study of T cells of mothers and their children.

The source material was blood. All receptors derive from a boy between 10 and 17 years old in good health.

This chain connects TRBV28 to TRBJ2-5, with 10 bases lining up with TRBD1. Germline V gene sequence: CDR1 MDHEN, CDR2 SYDVKM. The CDR3 spans 15 residues. With V trimmed by 6 bases and J by 4 bases, 8 bases remained unmatched. The CDR3 DNA reads as TGTGCCAGCAGCCCAGGGACAGGGGATGTAGAGACCCAGTACTTC. This codes for CASSPGTGDVETQYF. The full variable domain, its missing parts supplied by reference TRBV28 and TRBJ2-5, is DVKVTQSSRYLVKRTGEKVFLECVQDMDHENMFWYRQDPGLGLRLIYFSYDVKMKEKGDIPEGYSVSREKKERFSLILESASTNQTSMYLCASSPGTGDVETQYFGPGTRLLVL.

This clonotype turned up a few times. V usage is TRBV27 and J usage is TRBJ1-4; no reliable D call. The germline gives CDR1 MNHEY, CDR2 SMNVEV (reference sequence). V dropped 6 bases and J dropped 3 bases, with 14 bases sitting between them. The length of the CDR3 is 15 residues. The CDR3 loop is CASSDYRAPNEKLFF. DNA of the CDR3: TGTGCCAGCAGCGACTACCGGGCCCCTAATGAAAAACTGTTTTTT.

V gene TRBV12-3 or TRBV12-4 combines with J gene TRBJ2-6; 7 nucleotides agree with TRBD2. The CDR3 runs 16 residues. The V gene end was trimmed by 8 bases and the J gene end by 0 bases; junction bases not matched to a gene: 7. The CDR3 nucleotides read TGTGCCAGCGCTGGGGGGGGAAGCTCTGGGGCCAACGTCCTGACTTTC. This codes for CASAGGGSSGANVLTF.

This clonotype has only a few counts. The CDR3 region is CASSLVGFDIRYEQYF. The DNA of the CDR3 is TGCGCCAGCAGCTTGGTGGGGTTCGACATCCGATACGAGCAGTACTTC. The rearrangement uses TRBV5-1 and TRBJ2-7; the D is unclear. V gave up 0 bases and J gave up 4 bases, with 17 bases separating them. Germline V lookup: CDR1 SGHRS, CDR2 YFSETQ. The CDR3 sequence is 16 residues long.

This clonotype was detected a few times. This sequence joins TRBV24-1 and TRBJ1-3, with D possibly being TRBD1 (6 bases). The CDR3 has 17 residues. Germline CDR1 reads KGHDR; CDR2 reads SFDVKD. V lost 3 bases and J lost 0, with 14 bases in between. CDR3 protein: CATSDISRGYSGNTIYF. The DNA for the CDR3 is TGTGCCACCAGTGATATCTCCAGGGGCTACTCTGGAAACACCATATATTTT.

This clonotype was seen a few times. The chain employs TRBV12-3 or TRBV12-4 and TRBJ2-7, with D uncertain. The CDR3 sequence is 12 residues long. V was clipped by 4 bases and J by 7 bases, with 11 bases between them. Here the CDR3 reads CASSWLGGEQYF. CDR3 DNA: TGTGCCAGCAGTTGGCTTGGTGGAGAGCAGTACTTC.

The rearrangement joins TRBV28 to TRBJ1-5; D call uncertain. Germline-derived CDR1 and CDR2 are MDHEN and SYDVKM. V was trimmed by 3 bases and J by 3 bases, leaving 9 bases between them. This CDR3 comprises 14 residues. The CDR3 loop is CASSFVFTNQPQHF. CDR3 DNA sequence: TGTGCCAGCAGTTTTGTCTTTACCAATCAGCCCCAGCATTTT.

A few counts support this clonotype. The chain carries TRBV20-1 and TRBJ1-4; tentatively, D is TRBD1 (5 bases). V lost 0 bases to trimming and J lost 6 bases, with 11 bases between them. The V gene's germline CDR1 is DFQATT and CDR2 SNEGSKA (reference sequence). The CDR3 has 14 amino acids. In DNA, the CDR3 is TGCAGTGCTAGAGAGACAGCAAGAGATGAAAAACTGTTTTTT. This translates into CSARETARDEKLFF.

This chain joins TRBV5-1 and TRBJ2-3, with D unresolved. Trimming removed 0 bases at V and 0 bases at J, with 5 bases between. CDR1 is SGHRS, CDR2 YFSETQ, per germline. The CDR3 contains 14 residues. Here the CDR3 DNA reads TGCGCCAGCAGCTTGGGGTGGAGCACAGATACGCAGTATTTT. It specifies CASSLGWSTDTQYF.

In this sample, this clonotype turned up a few times. A much larger clone differs from this one at a single base, so this may be a read error. This chain uses TRBV5-1 with TRBJ2-7; TRBD1 aligns across 8 bases. Germline CDR1 SGHRS, CDR2 YFSETQ. This CDR3 has 14 amino acids. Losses at the gene ends were 0 bases for V and 6 bases for J; bases not matched to a gene: 5. CDR3 in DNA: TGCGCCAGCAGCTTGGGGACAGGGACCTGCGAGCAGTACTTC. Translated: CASSLGTGTCEQYF.

V and J are TRBV28 and TRBJ2-5; D unclear. TRBJ2-7 explains the end of the DNA better; the J call may be wrong. Per the germline V gene, CDR1 is MDHEN and CDR2 is SYDVKM. CDR3 size: 16 residues. CDR3 bases: TGTGCCAGCAGTTTATCGCTCGGGCAGAGTCTCTACGAGCAGTACTTC. Translated, it gives CASSLSLGQSLYEQYF.

J is TRBJ2-5 and V is TRBV20-1, with D unresolved. TRBJ2-1 explains the end of the DNA better; the J call may be wrong. Germline values: CDR1 DFQATT, CDR2 SNEGSKA (reference sequence). The CDR3 consists of 12 residues. CDR3 amino acids: CSARVMTNEQFF. CDR3 bases: TGCAGTGCTAGAGTTATGACGAATGAGCAGTTCTTC.

This clonotype occurred a few times. The chain employs TRBV24-1 and TRBJ2-1, with D tentatively TRBD1 or TRBD2 (5 bases each). CDR3 size: 18 residues. V was trimmed by 7 bases and J by 0 bases, leaving 21 bases between them. Per the germline V gene, CDR1 is KGHDR and CDR2 is SFDVKD. CDR3 protein: CATSDPTPGRSSYNEQFF. The CDR3 nucleotides are TGTGCCACCAGCGATCCGACCCCGGGACGGAGCTCCTACAATGAGCAGTTCTTC.

This clonotype was seen a single time. The rearrangement links TRBV12-5 to TRBJ2-1; D might be TRBD1 or TRBD2, each matching 5 bases. The J call may be faulty, since TRBJ2-5 better matches the DNA end. Germline CDR1 LGHNT, CDR2 FRNRAP. This CDR3 comprises 14 residues. The CDR3 DNA follows: TGTGCTAGTGGCGGACCGGGGCCAAGGGTGACCCAGTACTTC. Its translation is CASGGPGPRVTQYF.

This clonotype has just a few counts. This CDR3 reads CASSPPAGGGNQPQHF. As DNA, the CDR3 is TGTGCCAGCTCACCACCTGCTGGGGGTGGCAATCAGCCCCAGCATTTT. The genes are TRBV18 and TRBJ1-5, with D maybe TRBD1 (5 bases). This CDR3 spans 16 amino acids. Germline CDR1 and CDR2: KGHSH and LQKENI. Trimming took off 0 bases at V and 2 bases at J, with 11 bases between the two ends.

This clonotype was detected only once. The chain links TRBV12-3 or TRBV12-4 to TRBJ2-2, with no clear D. CDR3 size: 13 residues. Trimming stripped 5 bases from V and 8 bases from J, with 12 bases between. CDR3: CASSGRKGGELFF. Here the CDR3 DNA reads TGTGCCAGCAGTGGACGGAAAGGAGGGGAGCTGTTTTTT.

This rearrangement joins TRBV20-1 to TRBJ2-5, with TRBD2 matching 11 bases. TRBJ2-7 explains the end of the DNA better; the J call may be wrong. CDR3 length: 16 residues. Germline CDR1 and CDR2: DFQATT and SNEGSKA (reference sequence). CDR3 nucleotide sequence: TGCAGTGCTAGGACAGCACTAGCGGGAGTTGGATACGAGCAGTACTTC. As protein: CSARTALAGVGYEQYF.

This clonotype was seen only a few times. The rearrangement links TRBV20-1 to TRBJ2-7; D is undetermined. Per germline, CDR1 DFQATT and CDR2 SNEGSKA (reference sequence). CDR3 length: 11 amino acids. V was clipped by 3 bases and J by 3 bases, with 6 bases between them. The CDR3 DNA reads TGCAGTGCTAGGCCCCTCTACGAGCAGTACTTC. It yields the protein CSARPLYEQYF.

A few counts support this clonotype. The chain is built from TRBV6-4 and TRBJ2-3, with unresolved D. The CDR3 sequence is 12 residues long. The germline V gene encodes CDR1 MRHNA and CDR2 SNTAGT. Trimming took off 6 bases at V and 9 bases at J, with 13 bases between the two ends. CDR3 sequence reads: CASSEPKTTQYF. CDR3 sequence (DNA): TGTGCCAGCAGCGAACCAAAGACAACGCAGTATTTT.

This clonotype was seen more than once but under ten times. The chain uses TRBV21-1 and TRBJ2-5; the D call TRBD1 from the table was never checked on the DNA. TRBV21-1 is a documented pseudogene. The CDR3 runs to 12 residues. Here the CDR3 reads CASRGTHETQYF. In nucleotides, the CDR3 is TGTGCCAGCCGGGGGACACACGAGACCCAGTACTTC.

The CDR3 DNA reads as TGCGCCAGCAGCCAAGGAGGGGGGACACCCCCCCTTTTAGCCAAAAACATTCAGTACTTC. Protein: CASSQGGGTPPLLAKNIQYF. V and J are TRBV4-1 and TRBJ2-4; D might be TRBD1 or TRBD2, each matching 6 bases. This CDR3 comprises 20 residues. V was trimmed by 1 base and J by 0 bases, leaving 22 bases between them. Germline values: CDR1 MGHRA, CDR2 YSYEKL.

A few counts support this clonotype. V is TRBV7-9 and J is TRBJ2-7; the match to TRBD1 covers 9 bases. Looked up from germline, CDR1 is SEHNR and CDR2 is FQNEAQ (reference sequence). The CDR3 spans 17 residues. The junction had 12 bases not matched to a gene; V was cut back by 4 bases and J by 2 bases. CDR3 bases: TGTGCCAGCAGCTCTCTTGCCGGACAGGGGACAACCTACGAGCAGTACTTC. Translating gives CASSSLAGQGTTYEQYF.

With regard to this clonotype: Its ends do not fully match the called genes, so a read error is possible. The rearrangement uses TRBV28 and TRBJ2-4; 8 bases are a match to TRBD2. Germline assignment: CDR1 MDHEN and CDR2 SYDVKM. This CDR3 is built from 15 residues. The CDR3 reads CASSFLGLAKNVQYF. The CDR3 region has the DNA TGTGCCAGCAGTTTCCTAGGACTAGCCAAAAACGTTCAGTACTTC.

Of note for this clonotype: At one boundary the junction diverges from the germline segment, which might be a read error. This chain links TRBV12-5 with TRBJ2-7, with 7 bases aligning to TRBD1. The CDR3 extends over 13 amino acids. CDR1 and CDR2 from the germline V gene are LGHNT and FRNRAP. The CDR3, as DNA: TGTGCTAGTGGTTTGGTACCCCCACAGGGGACACTCTTC. This translates into CASGLVPPQGTLF.

The sample holds a few counts of this clonotype. The chain employs TRBV7-9 and TRBJ2-5, with D perhaps assigned TRBD1 or TRBD2 (6 bases each). Trimming pared 5 bases from V and 1 base from J, leaving 11 bases between. CDR3 size: 14 residues. The germline V gene encodes CDR1 SEHNR and CDR2 FQNEAQ (reference sequence). CDR3 loop: CASSDSGAQETQYF. CDR3 in DNA: TGTGCCAGCAGCGACTCGGGGGCCCAAGAGACCCAGTACTTC.

The V and J genes are TRBV5-1 and TRBJ2-1; 7 bases align to TRBD2. CDR1 and CDR2 (germline): SGHRS, YFSETQ. V lost 0 bases, J lost 4 bases, and 7 bases stayed unmatched. CDR3 length: 16 residues. CDR3 loop: CASSLDPSGDYNEQFF. Here the CDR3 DNA reads TGCGCCAGCAGCTTGGACCCTAGCGGTGATTACAATGAGCAGTTCTTC.

This chain joins TRBV6-5 and TRBJ1-5; 9 bases map to TRBD1. This CDR3 is 16 amino acids long. The germline CDR1 and CDR2 sequences are MNHEY and SVGAGI. The J segment lost 3 bases and the V segment lost 2 bases, leaving 5 bases of the junction unmatched. CDR3 sequence (DNA): TGTGCCAGCAGTTACCTGGACAGGGGACCCAATCAGCCCCAGCATTTT. It specifies CASSYLDRGPNQPQHF.